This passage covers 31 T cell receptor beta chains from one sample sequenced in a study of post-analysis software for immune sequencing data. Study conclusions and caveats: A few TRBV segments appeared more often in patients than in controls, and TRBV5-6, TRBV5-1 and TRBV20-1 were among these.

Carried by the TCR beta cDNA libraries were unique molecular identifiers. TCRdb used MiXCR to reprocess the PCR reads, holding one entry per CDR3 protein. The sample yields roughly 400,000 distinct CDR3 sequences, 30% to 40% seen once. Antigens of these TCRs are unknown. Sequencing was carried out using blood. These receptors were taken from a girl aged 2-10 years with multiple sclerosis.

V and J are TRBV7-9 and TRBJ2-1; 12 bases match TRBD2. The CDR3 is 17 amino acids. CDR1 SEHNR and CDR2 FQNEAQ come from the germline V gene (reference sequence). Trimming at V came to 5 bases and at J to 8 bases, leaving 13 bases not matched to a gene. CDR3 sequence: CASSPRVGLAGNDEQFF. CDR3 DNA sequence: TGTGCCAGCAGCCCTAGAGTAGGACTAGCGGGAAACGATGAGCAGTTCTTC.

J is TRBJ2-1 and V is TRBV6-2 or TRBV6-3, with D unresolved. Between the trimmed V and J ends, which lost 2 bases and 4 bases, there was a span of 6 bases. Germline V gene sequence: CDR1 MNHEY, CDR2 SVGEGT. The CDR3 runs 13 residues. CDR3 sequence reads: CASSYTDYNEQFF. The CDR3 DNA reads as TGTGCCAGCAGTTACACGGATTACAATGAGCAGTTCTTC.

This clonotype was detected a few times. CDR3 amino acids: CASSHGDTEAFF. For the CDR3, the DNA is TGTGCCAGCAGCCATGGGGACACTGAAGCTTTCTTT. The V gene is TRBV3-1, the J gene TRBJ1-1; D is uncertain. Between the trimmed V and J ends, which lost 3 bases and 3 bases, there was a span of 5 bases. The germline gives CDR1 LGHDT, CDR2 YNNKEL (reference sequence). The CDR3 runs to 12 residues. The entire variable domain, with the rest obtained from reference TRBV3-1 and TRBJ1-1, is as follows: DTAVSQTPKYLVTQMGNDKSIKCEQNLGHDTMYWYKQDSKKFLKIMFSYNNKELIINETVPNRFSPKSPDKAHLNLHINSLELGDSAVYFCASSHGDTEAFFGQGTRLTVV.

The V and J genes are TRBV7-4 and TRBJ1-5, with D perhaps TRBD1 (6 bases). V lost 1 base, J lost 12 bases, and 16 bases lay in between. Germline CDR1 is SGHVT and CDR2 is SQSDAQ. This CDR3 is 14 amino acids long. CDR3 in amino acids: CASSLEDRGAFQHF. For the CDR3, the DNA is TGTGCCAGCAGCTTAGAGGATCGGGGGGCATTCCAGCATTTT. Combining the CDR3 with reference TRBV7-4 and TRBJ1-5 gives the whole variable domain GAGVSQSPRYKVAKRGRDVALRCDSISGHVTLYWYRQTLGQGSEVLTYSQSDAQRDKSGRPSGRFSAERPERSVSTLKIQRTEQGDSAVYLCASSLEDRGAFQHFGDGTRLSIL.

The CDR3 sequence: CASSQQASRDTLYTF. The CDR3, as DNA: TGCGCCAGCAGCCAACAGGCGAGTCGGGACACCCTCTACACCTTC. J is TRBJ1-2 and V is TRBV4-1, with D possibly being TRBD1 (6 bases). The CDR3 consists of 15 residues. Trimming cost V 2 bases and J 10 bases, with 20 bases left between them. CDR1 is MGHRA and CDR2 is YSYEKL in the germline V gene.

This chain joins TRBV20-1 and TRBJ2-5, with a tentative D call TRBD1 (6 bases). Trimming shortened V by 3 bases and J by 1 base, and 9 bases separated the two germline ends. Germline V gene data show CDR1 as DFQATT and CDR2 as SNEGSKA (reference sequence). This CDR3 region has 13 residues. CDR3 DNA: TGCAGTGCTAGCTTGACAGGCCAAGAGACCCAGTACTTC. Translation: CSASLTGQETQYF.

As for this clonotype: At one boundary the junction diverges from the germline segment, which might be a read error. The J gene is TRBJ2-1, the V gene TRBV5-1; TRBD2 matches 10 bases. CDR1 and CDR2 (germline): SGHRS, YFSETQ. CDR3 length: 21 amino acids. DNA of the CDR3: TGCGCCAGCAGCTTGGACGCGCGGACTAGCGGACCTCCGGGGGGCTACAATGAGCGGTTCTTC. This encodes CASSLDARTSGPPGGYNERFF.

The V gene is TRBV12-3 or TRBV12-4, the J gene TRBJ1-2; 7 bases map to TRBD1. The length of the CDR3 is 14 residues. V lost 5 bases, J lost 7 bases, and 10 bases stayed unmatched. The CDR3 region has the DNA TGTGCCAGCAGTCTGACAGGGATCGGACGTGGCTACACCTTC. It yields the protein CASSLTGIGRGYTF.

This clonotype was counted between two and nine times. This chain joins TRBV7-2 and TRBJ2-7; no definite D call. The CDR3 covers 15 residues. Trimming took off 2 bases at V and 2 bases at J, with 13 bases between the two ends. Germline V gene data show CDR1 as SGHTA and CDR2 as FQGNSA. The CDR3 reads CASSLFWREAYEQYF. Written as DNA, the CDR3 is TGTGCCAGCAGCTTATTCTGGCGAGAAGCCTACGAGCAGTACTTC. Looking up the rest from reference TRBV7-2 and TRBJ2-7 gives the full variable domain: GAGVSQSPSNKVTEKGKDVELRCDPISGHTALYWYRQSLGQGLEFLIYFQGNSAPDKSGLPSDRFSAERTGGSVSTLTIQRTQQEDSAVYLCASSLFWREAYEQYFGPGTRLTVT.

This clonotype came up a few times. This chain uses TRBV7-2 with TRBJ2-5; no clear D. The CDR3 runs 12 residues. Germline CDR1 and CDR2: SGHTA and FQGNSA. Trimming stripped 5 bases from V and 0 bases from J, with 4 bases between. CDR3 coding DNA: TGTGCCAGCAGCATGTACCAAGAGACCCAGTACTTC. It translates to CASSMYQETQYF.

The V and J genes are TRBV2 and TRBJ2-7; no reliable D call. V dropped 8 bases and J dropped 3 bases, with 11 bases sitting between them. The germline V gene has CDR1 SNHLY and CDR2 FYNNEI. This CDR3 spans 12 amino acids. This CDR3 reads CASRRRFYEQYF. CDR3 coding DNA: TGTGCCAGCCGAAGACGTTTCTACGAGCAGTACTTC.

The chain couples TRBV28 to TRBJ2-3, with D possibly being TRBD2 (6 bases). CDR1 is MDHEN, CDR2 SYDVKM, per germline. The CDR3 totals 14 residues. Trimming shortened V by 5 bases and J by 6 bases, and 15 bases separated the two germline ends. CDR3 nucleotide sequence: TGTGCCAGCAGTACCGGGACTCCGGTGGATACGCAGTATTTT. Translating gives CASSTGTPVDTQYF.

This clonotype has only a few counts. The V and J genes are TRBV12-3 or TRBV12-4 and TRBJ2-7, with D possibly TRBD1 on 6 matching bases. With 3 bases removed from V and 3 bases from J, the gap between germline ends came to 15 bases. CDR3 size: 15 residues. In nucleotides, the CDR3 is TGTGCCAGCAGTTTGGAGCAGGGGCTTGGCTACGAGCAGTACTTC. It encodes CASSLEQGLGYEQYF.

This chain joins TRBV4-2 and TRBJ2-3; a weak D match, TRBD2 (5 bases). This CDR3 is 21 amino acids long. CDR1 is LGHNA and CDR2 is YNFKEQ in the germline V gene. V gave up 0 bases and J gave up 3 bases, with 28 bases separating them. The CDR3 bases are TGTGCCAGCAGCCAAGATCCCCCCCACTGGACTCCAGCGAGTTTAACAGATACGCAGTATTTT. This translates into CASSQDPPHWTPASLTDTQYF.

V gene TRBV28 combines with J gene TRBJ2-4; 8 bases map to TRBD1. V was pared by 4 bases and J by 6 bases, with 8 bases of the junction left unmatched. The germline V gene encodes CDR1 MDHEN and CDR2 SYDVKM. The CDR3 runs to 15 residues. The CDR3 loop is CASSSQGAGGNIQYF. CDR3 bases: TGTGCCAGCAGTTCTCAGGGGGCTGGTGGAAACATTCAGTACTTC.

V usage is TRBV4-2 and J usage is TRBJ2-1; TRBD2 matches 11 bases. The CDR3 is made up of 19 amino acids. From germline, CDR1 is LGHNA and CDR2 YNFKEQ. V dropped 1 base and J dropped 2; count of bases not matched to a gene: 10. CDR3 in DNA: TGTGCCAGCAGCCAAGTTCCGGTAGGACTAGCGGGTCCCTACAATGAGCAGTTCTTC. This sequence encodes CASSQVPVGLAGPYNEQFF.

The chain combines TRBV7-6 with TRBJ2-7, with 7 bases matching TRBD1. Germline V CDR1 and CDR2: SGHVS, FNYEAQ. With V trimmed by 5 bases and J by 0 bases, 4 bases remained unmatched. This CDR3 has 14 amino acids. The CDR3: CASSPTGFSYEQYF. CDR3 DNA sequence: TGTGCCAGCAGCCCGACAGGGTTCTCCTACGAGCAGTACTTC.

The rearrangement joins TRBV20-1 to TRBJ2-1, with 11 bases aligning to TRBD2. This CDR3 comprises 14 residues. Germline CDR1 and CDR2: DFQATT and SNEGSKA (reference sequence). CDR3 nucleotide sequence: TGCATCCCTGGGGCTAGCGGGAGGTGGAATGAGCAGTTCTTC. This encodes CIPGASGRWNEQFF.

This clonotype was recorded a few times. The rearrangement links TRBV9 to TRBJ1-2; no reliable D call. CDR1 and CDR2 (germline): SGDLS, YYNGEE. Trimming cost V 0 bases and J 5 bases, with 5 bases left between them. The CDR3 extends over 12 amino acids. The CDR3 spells CASSVAGYGYTF. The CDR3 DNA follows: TGTGCCAGCAGCGTAGCTGGGTATGGCTACACCTTC.

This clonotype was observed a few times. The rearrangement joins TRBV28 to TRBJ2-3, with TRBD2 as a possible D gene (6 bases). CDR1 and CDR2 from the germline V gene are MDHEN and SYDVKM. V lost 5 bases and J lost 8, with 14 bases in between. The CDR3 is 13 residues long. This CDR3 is CASSVGGGVTQYF. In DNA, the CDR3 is TGTGCCAGCAGTGTGGGAGGAGGGGTTACGCAGTATTTT.

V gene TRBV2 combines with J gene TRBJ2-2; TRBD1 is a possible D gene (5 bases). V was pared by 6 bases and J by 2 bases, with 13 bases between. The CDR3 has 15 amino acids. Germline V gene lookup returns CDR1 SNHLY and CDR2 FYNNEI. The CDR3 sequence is CASSDLRGNTGELFF. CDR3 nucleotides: TGTGCCAGCAGCGATCTAAGGGGAAACACCGGGGAGCTGTTTTTT.

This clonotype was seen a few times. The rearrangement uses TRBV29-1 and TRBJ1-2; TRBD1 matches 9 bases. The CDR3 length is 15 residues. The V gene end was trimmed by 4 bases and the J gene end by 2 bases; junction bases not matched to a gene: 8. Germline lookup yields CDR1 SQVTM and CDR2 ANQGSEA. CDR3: CSVVGGTGKNYGYTF. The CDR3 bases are TGCAGCGTTGTTGGCGGGACAGGGAAAAACTATGGCTACACCTTC.

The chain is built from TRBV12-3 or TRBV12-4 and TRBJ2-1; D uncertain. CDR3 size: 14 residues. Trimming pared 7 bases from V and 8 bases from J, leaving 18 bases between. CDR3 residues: CASTKGPVEDEQFF. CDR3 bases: TGTGCCAGCACAAAAGGTCCTGTTGAGGATGAGCAGTTCTTC.

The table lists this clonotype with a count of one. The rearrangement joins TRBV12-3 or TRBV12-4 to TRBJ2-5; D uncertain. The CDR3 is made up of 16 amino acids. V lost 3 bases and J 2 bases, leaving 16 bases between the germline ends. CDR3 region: CASSFVAGIKQETQYF. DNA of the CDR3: TGTGCCAGCAGTTTTGTGGCCGGAATAAAACAAGAGACCCAGTACTTC.

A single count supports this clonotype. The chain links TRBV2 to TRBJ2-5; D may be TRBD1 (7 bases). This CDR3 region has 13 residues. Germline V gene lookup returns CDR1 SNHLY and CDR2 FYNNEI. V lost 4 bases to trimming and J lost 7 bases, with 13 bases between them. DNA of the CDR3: TGTGCCAGCAGTGTCAGGGGGGTCGGGACCCAGTACTTC. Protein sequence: CASSVRGVGTQYF.

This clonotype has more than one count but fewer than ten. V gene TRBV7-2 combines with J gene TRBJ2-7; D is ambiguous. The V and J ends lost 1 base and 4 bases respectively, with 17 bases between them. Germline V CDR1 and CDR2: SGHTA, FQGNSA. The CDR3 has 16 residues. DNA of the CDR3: TGTGCCAGCAGCTTAGGTATGGCTAGAGGTCGATACGAGCAGTACTTC. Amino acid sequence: CASSLGMARGRYEQYF.

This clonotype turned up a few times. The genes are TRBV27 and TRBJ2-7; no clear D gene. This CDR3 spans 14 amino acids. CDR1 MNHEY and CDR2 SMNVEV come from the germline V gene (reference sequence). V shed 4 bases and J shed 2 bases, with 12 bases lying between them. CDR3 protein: CASSSRTSTYEQYF. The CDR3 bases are TGTGCCAGCAGTTCACGGACCTCAACCTACGAGCAGTACTTC.

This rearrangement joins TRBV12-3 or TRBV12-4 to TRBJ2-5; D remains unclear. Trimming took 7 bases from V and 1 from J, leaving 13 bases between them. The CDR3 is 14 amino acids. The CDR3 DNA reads TGTGCCAGCAACCGAATGCCAGGCCAAGAGACCCAGTACTTC. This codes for CASNRMPGQETQYF.

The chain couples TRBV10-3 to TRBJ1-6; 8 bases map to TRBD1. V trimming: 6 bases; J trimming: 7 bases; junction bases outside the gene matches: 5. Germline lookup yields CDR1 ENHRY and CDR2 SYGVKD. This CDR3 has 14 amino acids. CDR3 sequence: CAIRGQGGNSPLHF. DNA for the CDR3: TGTGCCATCAGAGGACAGGGCGGGAATTCACCCCTCCACTTT.

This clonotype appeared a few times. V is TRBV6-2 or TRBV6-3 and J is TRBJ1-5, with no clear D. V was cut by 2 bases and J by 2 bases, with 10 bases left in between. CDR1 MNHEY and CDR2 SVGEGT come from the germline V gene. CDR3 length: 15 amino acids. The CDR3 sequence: CASSYLARGNQPQHF. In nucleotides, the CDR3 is TGTGCCAGCAGTTACCTGGCACGGGGCAATCAGCCCCAGCATTTT.

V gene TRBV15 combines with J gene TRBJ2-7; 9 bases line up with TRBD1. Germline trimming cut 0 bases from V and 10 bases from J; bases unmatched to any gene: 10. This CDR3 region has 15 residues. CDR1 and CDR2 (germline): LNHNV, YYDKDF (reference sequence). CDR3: CATSREQGAVKTQYF. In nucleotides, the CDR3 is TGTGCCACCAGCAGAGAACAGGGGGCGGTGAAGACTCAGTACTTC.